The rows below give T cell receptor beta chains drawn from one sample of a study of cytomegalovirus exposure and HLA in healthy donors. Assay used: immunoSEQ multiplex PCR; TCRdb lists only in-frame clones, some missing. The sample contains about 180,000 clones, 81% of which appear only once. Sequencing was performed on PBMCs. The receptor source for this set is a woman under 30 in good health and CMV-seropositive. CDR3s include the opening cysteine and the closing phenylalanine or tryptophan. The D gene is left open where the match is weak.

CDR3 length | D gene | J gene | V gene | CDR3 protein
15 | . | TRBJ1-1 | TRBV25-1 | CASSEYKGMNTEAFF
13 | TRBD2 | TRBJ2-7 | TRBV13 | CASSSTSGGEQYF
11 | . | TRBJ2-7 | TRBV28 | CASSWGDEQYF
14 | TRBD2 | TRBJ2-7 | TRBV29-1 | CSVGWGGLTYEQYF
14 | . | TRBJ2-1 | TRBV29-1 | CSVKRLDSYNEQFF
18 | . | TRBJ2-6 | TRBV7-8 | CASSLQRDARPGANVLTF
11 | TRBD2 | TRBJ2-1 | TRBV7-8 | CASSVSGKQFF
13 | TRBD1 | TRBJ2-1 | TRBV19 | CASHTGGGDEQFF
13 | . | TRBJ1-2 | TRBV19 | CASSDGNNYGYTF
16 | . | TRBJ1-5 | TRBV5-1 | CASSPSGEGGNQPQHF
16 | TRBD1 | TRBJ1-5 | TRBV28 | CASVDRELTSNQPQHF
16 | . | TRBJ1-2 | TRBV7-9 | CASSLDASRTAYGYTF
17 | . | TRBJ2-2 | TRBV4-1 | CASSQGRGVANTGELFF
10 | . | TRBJ1-2 | TRBV7-6 | CASTPNGYTF
15 | TRBD1 | TRBJ1-5 | TRBV6-6 | CASSGQGLGNQPQHF
17 | . | TRBJ2-3 | TRBV19 | CASSSYPVDSPTDTQYF
15 | TRBD1 | TRBJ2-5 | TRBV11-2 | CASSLRGTDQETQYF
16 | TRBD1 | TRBJ1-3 | TRBV5-1 | CASSLAGTVPGSTIYF
12 | . | TRBJ2-5 | TRBV27 | CASTGSGETQYF
15 | TRBD1 | TRBJ2-5 | TRBV5-6 | CASSPRTGGRETQYF
18 | TRBD2 | TRBJ2-1 | TRBV4-3 | CASSPRTQRGGLDNEQFF
14 | . | TRBJ1-1 | TRBV5-1 | CASSPNLAGPEAFF
16 | TRBD2 | TRBJ2-1 | TRBV6-1 | CASREWGGGADNEQFF
14 | . | TRBJ1-1 | TRBV21-1 | CASSKGQSSTEAFF
13 | . | TRBJ1-2 | TRBV4-3 | CASSQGTAYGYTF
16 | . | TRBJ2-2 | TRBV6-1 | CASSEYETVPAGELFF
16 | . | TRBJ1-5 | TRBV6-5 | CASSYRGVGGTQPQHF
15 | . | TRBJ1-2 | TRBV6-6 | CASSYSSTTNYGYTF